A selection of T cell receptor beta chains follows, all from one sample in a study of blood T cell repertoires in COVID-19. The table came from immunoSEQ multiplex PCR; TCRdb's copy has only in-frame clones and leaves some out. Of under 200,000 clones listed, about 83% are singletons. Sequenced input: peripheral blood. Receptors originate from a man aged 55 to 69 with acute or convalescent COVID-19. The CDR3 runs from the conserved cysteine through the conserved F or W. The D gene is left open where the match is weak. Size tells how often a clone was seen (once, few, many) or the class of an expanded clone, and some rows leave it out.

TRBV5-1	TRBD1	NA	TRBJ2-1	CASSLEGRGSNEQFF	TGCGCCAGCAGCTTGGAGGGCAGGGGGAGTAATGAGCAGTTCTTC
TRBV27	NA	NA	TRBJ2-7	CASSNIQGREQYF	TGTGCCAGCAGCAATATCCAGGGGCGGGAGCAGTACTTC
TRBV5-1	TRBD2	NA	TRBJ2-3	CASSRTSGGAKDTQYF	TGCGCCAGCAGCCGTACTAGCGGGGGGGCCAAAGATACGCAGTATTTT
TRBV6-1	NA	NA	TRBJ1-5	CASSEDFRAQHF	TGTGCCAGCAGTGAAGATTTCCGGGCCCAGCATTTT
TRBV12-3/TRBV12-4	NA	NA	TRBJ1-2	CASSLARSGYTF	TGTGCCAGCAGTTTAGCTCGGTCAGGCTACACCTTC
TRBV9	NA	NA	TRBJ1-2	CASSGPTARSYGYTF	TGTGCCAGCAGCGGCCCGACAGCCCGAAGTTATGGCTACACCTTC
TRBV19	NA	NA	TRBJ1-4	CASTYGGGASEKLFF	TGTGCCAGTACCTACGGGGGGGGAGCGAGTGAAAAACTGTTTTTT
TRBV23-1	TRBD1	NA	TRBJ2-7	CASSTLRGQGAYEQYF	TGCGCCAGCAGTACATTGAGGGGACAGGGGGCTTACGAGCAGTACTTC
TRBV4-1	TRBD2	NA	TRBJ2-7	CASSQELTSGGRYEQYF	TGCGCCAGCAGCCAAGAGCTAACTAGCGGGGGAAGGTACGAGCAGTACTTC
TRBV5-1	NA	NA	TRBJ2-2	CASSSKELRGGELFF	TGCGCCAGCAGCTCGAAGGAACTACGGGGCGGGGAGCTGTTTTTT
TRBV18	NA	NA	TRBJ2-3	CASSPPSGTAGTDTQYF	TGTGCCAGCTCACCACCGTCGGGCACAGCGGGCACAGATACGCAGTATTTT
TRBV2	TRBD1	few	TRBJ1-3	CASGDRKLVSGNTIYF	TGTGCCAGCGGGGACAGGAAGCTAGTCTCTGGAAACACCATATATTTT
TRBV30	NA	NA	TRBJ1-1	CAWSRQVSNTEAFF	TGTGCCTGGAGTAGACAGGTGTCGAACACTGAAGCTTTCTTT
TRBV24-1	TRBD1	NA	TRBJ2-5	CATSDFTIRDRGTETQYF	TGTGCCACCAGTGATTTTACTATCCGGGACAGGGGGACAGAGACCCAGTACTTC
TRBV7-3	NA	NA	TRBJ2-5	CASSSQGALQETQYF	TGTGCCAGCAGCTCACAGGGCGCCCTACAAGAGACCCAGTACTTC
TRBV24-1	NA	NA	TRBJ1-3	CATPPRGARGNTIYF	TGTGCCACCCCACCGCGGGGGGCGCGAGGAAACACCATATATTTT
TRBV4-2	NA	NA	TRBJ2-7	CASSQDQGGGTGFYEQYF	TGTGCCAGCAGCCAAGATCAAGGAGGAGGGACGGGGTTCTACGAGCAGTACTTC
TRBV19	TRBD1	NA	TRBJ1-2	CASSIIGAGGDGYTF	TGTGCCAGTAGTATTATCGGGGCAGGGGGCGATGGCTACACCTTC
TRBV13	TRBD1	NA	TRBJ2-2	CASSLGQGVRELFF	TGTGCCAGCAGCCTGGGACAGGGGGTCCGGGAGCTGTTTTTT
TRBV4-3	NA	NA	TRBJ2-7	CASSQEYSHRYEQYF	TGCGCCAGCAGCCAAGAGTACAGTCATCGCTACGAGCAGTACTTC
TRBV4-2	TRBD2	NA	TRBJ2-1	CASSQAWRGGGDEQFF	TGTGCCAGCAGCCAGGCTTGGCGGGGGGGCGGGGATGAGCAGTTCTTC
TRBV7-2	TRBD1	NA	TRBJ1-2	CASSSTGPYGYTF	TGTGCCAGCAGCTCGACAGGGCCCTATGGCTACACCTTC
TRBV7-2	TRBD1	NA	TRBJ1-1	CASSWGQSNTEAFF	TGTGCCAGCAGCTGGGGACAGTCGAACACTGAAGCTTTCTTT
TRBV5-6	NA	NA	TRBJ2-5	CASSLSTGDPETQYF	TGTGCCAGCAGCTTGTCTACAGGCGACCCCGAGACCCAGTACTTC
TRBV7-9	NA	few	TRBJ2-3	CASSFSGRGFTDTQYF	TGTGCCAGCAGCTTTAGCGGACGGGGGTTCACAGATACGCAGTATTTT
TRBV6-5	NA	NA	TRBJ1-2	CASSSGGANNYGYTF	TGTGCCAGCAGCTCCGGCGGGGCGAATAACTATGGCTACACCTTC
TRBV2	TRBD2	NA	TRBJ2-1	CASRGSAGGKNEQFF	TGTGCCAGCCGCGGGTCTGCGGGGGGGAAAAATGAGCAGTTCTTC
TRBV19	NA	NA	TRBJ1-2	CASRAQVSNYGYTF	TGTGCCAGTAGGGCGCAGGTCTCGAACTATGGCTACACCTTC
TRBV2	TRBD1	few	TRBJ2-7	CASSSGTGVWYEQYF	TGTGCCAGCAGCTCGGGGACAGGGGTCTGGTACGAGCAGTACTTC
TRBV27	TRBD1	NA	TRBJ1-2	CASSPKTGVSYGYTF	TGTGCCAGCAGTCCTAAGACAGGGGTGTCCTATGGCTACACCTTC
TRBV2	TRBD2	NA	TRBJ2-3	CASSEGGGGRTDTQYF	TGTGCCAGCAGTGAGGGAGGCGGGGGACGCACAGATACGCAGTATTTT
TRBV2	TRBD1	NA	TRBJ1-2	CASHPLHRGAGGYTF	TGTGCCAGCCATCCACTTCACAGGGGGGCGGGAGGCTACACCTTC
TRBV25-1	NA	few	TRBJ1-5	CASSGFQQGQPQHF	TGTGCCAGCAGTGGATTCCAACAGGGACAGCCCCAGCATTTT
TRBV5-5	TRBD1	NA	TRBJ1-5	CASSLGDRGHQPQHF	TGTGCCAGCAGCTTGGGGGACAGGGGGCATCAGCCCCAGCATTTT
TRBV27	TRBD1	NA	TRBJ1-2	CASSSGQGGYGYTF	TGTGCCAGCAGTTCGGGACAGGGGGGATATGGCTACACCTTC
TRBV21-1	NA	NA	TRBJ2-7	CASSRGLTLYEQYF	TGTGCCAGCAGCAGGGGACTAACACTCTACGAGCAGTACTTC
TRBV10-1	NA	NA	TRBJ2-5	CASSANPQETQYF	TGCGCCAGCAGTGCTAACCCCCAAGAGACCCAGTACTTC
TRBV20-1	NA	NA	TRBJ1-4	CSASLRRGNEKLFF	TGCAGTGCTAGTCTACGGCGGGGTAATGAAAAACTGTTTTTT
TRBV25-1	NA	NA	TRBJ2-1	CASSEYRETEQFF	TGTGCCAGCAGTGAGTACAGGGAGACTGAGCAGTTCTTC
TRBV14	NA	NA	TRBJ2-7	CASSQVRRGKPYEQYF	TGTGCCAGCAGCCAAGTTAGGAGGGGAAAACCCTACGAGCAGTACTTC
TRBV24-1	TRBD1	NA	TRBJ2-3	CATSDFGTGGRDTQYF	TGTGCCACCAGTGATTTTGGGACAGGGGGTCGAGATACGCAGTATTTT
TRBV19	TRBD1	NA	TRBJ2-4	CASSTTGAAAKNIQYF	TGTGCCAGTAGTACGACAGGGGCGGCAGCCAAAAACATTCAGTACTTC
TRBV5-1	TRBD2	NA	TRBJ2-2	CASSWTSGNTGELFF	TGCGCCAGCAGCTGGACTAGCGGGAACACCGGGGAGCTGTTTTTT
TRBV2	NA	once	TRBJ2-3	CASSLSRGGAADTQYF	TGTGCCAGCAGTCTATCACGAGGGGGGGCAGCGGATACGCAGTATTTT
TRBV25-1	NA	NA	TRBJ1-6	CASREGGNSPLHF	TGTGCCAGCAGAGAAGGCGGCAATTCACCCCTCCACTTT
TRBV2	NA	NA	TRBJ2-3	CASSVDSYTQYF	TGTGCCAGCAGTGTGGACTCTTATACGCAGTATTTT
TRBV6-1	NA	NA	TRBJ1-4	CASSERTGKGTNEKLFF	TGTGCCAGCAGTGAACGTACAGGGAAGGGGACTAATGAAAAACTGTTTTTT
TRBV4-1	TRBD1	once	TRBJ2-1	CASSPGQDYNEQFF	TGCGCCAGCAGCCCCGGACAGGACTACAATGAGCAGTTCTTC
TRBV30	TRBD2	few	TRBJ2-7	CAWRAGGAQYF	TGTGCCTGGAGGGCCGGGGGGGCACAGTACTTC
TRBV19	NA	NA	TRBJ1-5	CASSRAGHASNQPQHF	TGTGCCAGTAGTAGAGCCGGACACGCAAGCAATCAGCCCCAGCATTTT